This T cell receptor beta chain is from a study of identical twins. Comment on this clonotype: The antigen is undetermined.

In TCRdb, the 5' RACE reads were re-called with MiXCR into one record per CDR3 protein. This table holds 450,000 or so distinct CDR3 sequences, approximately 15% found once. The study, taken as a whole, reports: Out-of-frame alpha sequences shared by twins were enriched for low generation probability. Out-of-frame beta chain sequences displayed weaker excess sharing between twins. Invariant MAIT and iNKT cells are populations that could partly confound zero-insertion analyses.

The data were also submitted as part of a second study, on yellow fever vaccine responses in identical twins. From that paper: Twins reportedly mounted vaccine T cell responses that seemed partly convergent, partly personalized.

The sequenced sample consisted of CD4+ T cells sorted from blood. The sequence was obtained from a woman aged 18-29 years in good health.

DNA of the CDR3: TGTGCCAGCAGTGGCCCCCCCAGGTCCAATGAGCAGTTCTTC. It specifies CASSGPPRSNEQFF. This sequence joins TRBV6-4 and TRBJ2-1; no definite D call. In germline, CDR1 is MRHNA, CDR2 SNTAGT. CDR3 length: 14 amino acids. V was shortened by 4 bases and J by 6 bases, with 13 bases between the two germline ends.